These 5 T cell receptor beta chains were all obtained from the same sample, sequenced in a study of blood T cell repertoires in COVID-19. Profiled with immunoSEQ multiplex PCR; TCRdb holds only in-frame clones, not every one. Found here are around 100,000 clones, approximately 84% of them singletons; the top ten hold 9.5% to 15%. Sequenced material: peripheral blood. Source of these receptors: a human donor in a cohort sampled during active COVID-19.

The sample holds a few counts of this clone. The chain has TRBV27 and TRBJ1-5; D call uncertain. Trimming removed 7 bases from V and 2 bases from J, with 15 bases in between. The CDR3 runs 15 residues. Germline loops: CDR1 MNHEY, CDR2 SMNVEV (reference sequence). CDR3 coding DNA: TGTGCCAGCACCCCTTTTGGAAGCGGCAATCAGCCCCAGCATTTT. Amino acid sequence: CASTPFGSGNQPQHF.

The chain employs TRBV5-1 and TRBJ2-7; D is possibly TRBD2 (6 bases). CDR1 and CDR2 from the germline V gene are SGHRS and YFSETQ. The V gene lost 0 bases and the J gene lost 5 bases, with 12 bases spanning the gap. This CDR3 has 14 residues. Here the CDR3 DNA reads TGCGCCAGCAGCTTGGTCGGGGGTCGGGACGAGCAGTACTTC. Its translation: CASSLVGGRDEQYF.

The chain employs TRBV6-2 or TRBV6-3 and TRBJ1-3; a weak D match, TRBD1 (5 bases). The CDR3 totals 16 residues. In germline, CDR1 is MNHEY, CDR2 SVGEGT. V gave up 6 bases and J gave up 4 bases, with 19 bases separating them. CDR3 bases: TGTGCCAGCAGCCCTGGGGTCGGGGGTCCGGGAAACACCATATATTTT. This translates into CASSPGVGGPGNTIYF.

This rearrangement joins TRBV2 to TRBJ2-5; 8 nucleotides align to TRBD2. V lost 8 bases and J lost 7; bases outside the gene matches: 6. Germline values: CDR1 SNHLY, CDR2 FYNNEI. The CDR3 is made up of 12 amino acids. The CDR3 nucleotides read TGTGCCAGCCACCGGGGGGGTGCGACCCAGTACTTC. Translated: CASHRGGATQYF.

V and J are TRBV19 and TRBJ1-6, with 7 bases identical to TRBD1. CDR3 length: 19 residues. Looked up from germline, CDR1 is LNHDA and CDR2 is SQIVND (reference sequence). The junction had 14 bases not matched to a gene; V was cut back by 3 bases and J by 3 bases. CDR3 DNA sequence: TGTGCCAGTAGTATTGGCACAGGGGCCACGGTACGCTATAATTCACCCCTCCACTTT. Protein: CASSIGTGATVRYNSPLHF.